The 3 T cell receptor beta chains in this list originate from one sample, sequenced in a study of cytomegalovirus exposure and HLA in healthy donors. The PCR contained 60 Vbeta and 13 Jbeta primers. Profiling relied on immunoSEQ multiplex PCR, and the TCRdb table lists in-frame clones only, not all of them. This sample's table reports some 130,000 clones. Sequencing was carried out using PBMCs. Every receptor here comes from a woman aged 40 to 50 in good health and CMV-seropositive.

A word on this clone: At one end the junction does not follow the germline gene, possibly because of a read error. The chain recombines TRBV7-7 with TRBJ2-3; 10 bases align to TRBD1. CDR3 size: 15 residues. Germline V gene data show CDR1 as SSHAT and CDR2 as FNYEAQ (reference sequence). The CDR3 here is CASSLAETGGHTQYF. For the CDR3, the DNA is TGTGCTAGCAGCTTAGCGGAGACAGGGGGCCATACGCAGTATTTT.

This chain connects TRBV2 to TRBJ2-5; 7 bases align to TRBD1. Trimming at V came to 5 bases and at J to 1 base, leaving 7 bases not matched to a gene. The length of the CDR3 is 15 residues. CDR1 and CDR2 from the germline V gene are SNHLY and FYNNEI. CDR3 nucleotide sequence: TGTGCCAGCAGTCCAGGACAGGCCTCCCAAGAGACCCAGTACTTC. Translation: CASSPGQASQETQYF.

The V and J genes are TRBV5-4 and TRBJ1-2, with TRBD1 as a possible D gene (6 bases). V was cut by 4 bases and J by 8 bases, with 15 bases left in between. Germline-derived CDR1 and CDR2 are SGHNT and YYREEE (reference sequence). CDR3 size: 13 residues. This chain's CDR3 is CASSAQGGSGYTF. CDR3 bases: TGTGCCAGCAGCGCACAGGGAGGGAGCGGCTACACCTTC.